This T cell receptor (beta chain) was identified during a study of T cell responses to AZD1222 COVID-19 vaccine. Whole-study results and caveats: At baseline, seropositivity was found in only a handful of AZD1222 recipients. None of the repertoires were sampled until the peak T cell response had passed. Of spike-specific TCRs, nearly half reportedly target regions left unmutated in variants. Clonal diversity may have been underestimated in mostly white British donors.

TCRdb keeps only in-frame clones here, not all; method: immunoSEQ multiplex PCR. The table has fewer than 40,000 clones, 88% seen once. V gave up 0 bases and J gave up 1 base, with 16 bases separating them. The CDR3 loop spans 17 amino acids. CDR1 SGHRS and CDR2 YFSETQ come from the germline V gene. For this clone: Its antigen is unidentified.

This receptor was obtained from an adult who received the MenACWY meningococcal vaccine as a control. Sequences were derived from peripheral blood, sampled 28 days after the second dose of the MenACWY control vaccine. The J gene is TRBJ1-1, the V gene TRBV5-1; TRBD1 is a possible D gene (6 bases). In DNA, the CDR3 is TGCGCCAGCAGCTTGGCAGGGGTCGAGATAGCGAACACTGAAGCTTTCTTT. Protein sequence: CASSLAGVEIANTEAFF. Based on the CDR3 plus reference TRBV5-1 and TRBJ1-1, the full variable domain is KAGVTQTPRYLIKTRGQQVTLSCSPISGHRSVSWYQQTPGQGLQFLFEYFSETQRNKGNFPGRFSGRQFSNSRSEMNVSTLELGDSALYLCASSLAGVEIANTEAFFGQGTRLTVV.